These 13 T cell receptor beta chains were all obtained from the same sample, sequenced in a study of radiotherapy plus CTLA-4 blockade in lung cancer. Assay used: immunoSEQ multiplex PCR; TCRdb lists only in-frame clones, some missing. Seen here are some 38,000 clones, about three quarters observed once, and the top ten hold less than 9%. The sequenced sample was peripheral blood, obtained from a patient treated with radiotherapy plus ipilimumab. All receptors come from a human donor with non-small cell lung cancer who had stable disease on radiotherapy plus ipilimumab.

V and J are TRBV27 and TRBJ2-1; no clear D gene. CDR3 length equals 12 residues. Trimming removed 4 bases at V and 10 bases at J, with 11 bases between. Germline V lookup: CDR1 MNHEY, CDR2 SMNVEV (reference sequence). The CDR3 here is CASSSWQTEQFF. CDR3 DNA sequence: TGTGCCAGCAGTTCGTGGCAGACCGAGCAGTTCTTC.

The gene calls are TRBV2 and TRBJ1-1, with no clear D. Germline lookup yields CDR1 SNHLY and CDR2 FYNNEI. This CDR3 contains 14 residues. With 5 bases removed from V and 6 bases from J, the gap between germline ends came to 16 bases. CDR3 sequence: CASSLESDPSEAFF. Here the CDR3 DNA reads TGTGCCAGCAGTTTAGAATCCGACCCTTCTGAAGCTTTCTTT.

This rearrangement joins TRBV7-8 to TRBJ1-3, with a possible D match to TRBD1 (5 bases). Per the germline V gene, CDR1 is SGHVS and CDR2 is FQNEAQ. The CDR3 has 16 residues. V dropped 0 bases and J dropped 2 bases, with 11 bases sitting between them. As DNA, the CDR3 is TGTGCCAGCAGCTTAGCGCGAATGGGGGCTGGAAACACCATATATTTT. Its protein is CASSLARMGAGNTIYF.

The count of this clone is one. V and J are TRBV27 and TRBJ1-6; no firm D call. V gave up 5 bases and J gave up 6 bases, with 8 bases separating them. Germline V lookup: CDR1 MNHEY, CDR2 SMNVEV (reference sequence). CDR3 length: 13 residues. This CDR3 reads CASSPSINSPLHF. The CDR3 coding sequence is TGTGCCAGCAGTCCCTCAATTAATTCACCCCTCCACTTT.

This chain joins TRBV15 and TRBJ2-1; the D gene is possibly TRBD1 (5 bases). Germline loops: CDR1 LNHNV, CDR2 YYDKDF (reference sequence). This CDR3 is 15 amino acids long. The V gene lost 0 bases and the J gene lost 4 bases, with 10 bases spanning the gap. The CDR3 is CATSRDQGSYNEQFF. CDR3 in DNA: TGTGCCACCAGCAGAGATCAGGGCAGTTACAATGAGCAGTTCTTC.

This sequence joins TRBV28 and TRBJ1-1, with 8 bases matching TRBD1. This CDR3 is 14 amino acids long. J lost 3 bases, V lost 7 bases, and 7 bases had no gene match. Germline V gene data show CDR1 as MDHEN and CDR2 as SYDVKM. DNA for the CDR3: TGTGCCAGCAAGCTACAGGGGGAGGACACTGAAGCTTTCTTT. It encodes CASKLQGEDTEAFF.

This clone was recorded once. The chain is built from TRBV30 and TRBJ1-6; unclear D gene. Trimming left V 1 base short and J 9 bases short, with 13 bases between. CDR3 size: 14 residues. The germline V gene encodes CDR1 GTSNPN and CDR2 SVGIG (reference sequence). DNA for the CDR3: TGTGCCTGGAGTGGGGTAGGTTCTGGTTCACCCCTCCACTTT. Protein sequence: CAWSGVGSGSPLHF.

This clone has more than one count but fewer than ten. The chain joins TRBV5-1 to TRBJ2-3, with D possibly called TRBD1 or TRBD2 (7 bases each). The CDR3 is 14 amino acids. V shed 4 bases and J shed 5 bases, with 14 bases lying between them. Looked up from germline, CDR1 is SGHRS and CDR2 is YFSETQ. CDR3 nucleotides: TGCGCCAGCAGCCAGGGGGGGGCCGAAGATACGCAGTATTTT. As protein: CASSQGGAEDTQYF.

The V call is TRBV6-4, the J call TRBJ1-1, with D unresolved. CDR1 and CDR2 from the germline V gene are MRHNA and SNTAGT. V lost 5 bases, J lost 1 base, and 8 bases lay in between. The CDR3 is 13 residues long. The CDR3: CASSLQWNTEAFF. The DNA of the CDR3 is TGTGCCAGCAGTTTACAGTGGAACACTGAAGCTTTCTTT.

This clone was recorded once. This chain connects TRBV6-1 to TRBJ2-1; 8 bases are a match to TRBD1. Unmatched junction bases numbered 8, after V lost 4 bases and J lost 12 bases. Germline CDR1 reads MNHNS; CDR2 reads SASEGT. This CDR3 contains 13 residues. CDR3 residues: CASSGDRWTGQFF. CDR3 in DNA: TGTGCCAGCAGTGGGGACAGGTGGACGGGGCAGTTCTTC.

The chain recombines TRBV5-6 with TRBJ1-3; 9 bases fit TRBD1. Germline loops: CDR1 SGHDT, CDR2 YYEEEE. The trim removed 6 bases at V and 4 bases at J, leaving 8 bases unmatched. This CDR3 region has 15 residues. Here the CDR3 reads CASTHGQGIGNTIYF. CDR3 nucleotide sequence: TGTGCCAGCACCCACGGACAGGGGATAGGAAACACCATATATTTT. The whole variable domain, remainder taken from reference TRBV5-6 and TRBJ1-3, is DAGVTQSPTHLIKTRGQQVTLRCSPKSGHDTVSWYQQALGQGPQFIFQYYEEEERQRGNFPDRFSGHQFPNYSSELNVNALLLGDSALYLCASTHGQGIGNTIYFGEGSWLTVV.

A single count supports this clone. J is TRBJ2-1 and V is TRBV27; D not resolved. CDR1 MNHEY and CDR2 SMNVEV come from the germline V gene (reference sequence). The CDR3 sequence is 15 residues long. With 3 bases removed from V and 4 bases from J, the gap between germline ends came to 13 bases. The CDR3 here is CASSFRVASYNEQFF. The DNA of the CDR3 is TGTGCCAGCAGTTTCCGGGTCGCATCATACAATGAGCAGTTCTTC.

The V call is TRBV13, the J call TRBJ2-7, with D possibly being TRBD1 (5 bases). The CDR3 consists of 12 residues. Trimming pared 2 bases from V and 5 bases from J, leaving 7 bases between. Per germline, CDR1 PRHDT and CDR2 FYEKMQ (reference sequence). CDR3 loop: CASSLIRDEQYF. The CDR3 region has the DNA TGTGCCAGCAGCTTAATCAGGGACGAGCAGTACTTC.